This is a list of T cell receptor beta chains from one sample in a study of blood T cell repertoires in COVID-19. The data were produced by immunoSEQ multiplex PCR, yet TCRdb's version contains in-frame clones alone and is incomplete. Of 80,000 or so clones listed, 70% to 80% are singletons. The specimen was peripheral blood. Source of these receptors: a man aged 45-65 years with active or convalescent COVID-19. CDR3s include the opening cysteine and the closing phenylalanine or tryptophan. Fields, in order: clone size, J gene, D gene, V gene, CDR3 DNA, CDR3 protein. D genes are given only for firm matches. Not every row has a clone size; where given, it reads once, few, many or a size class.

clone size: -; J gene: TRBJ2-6; D gene: TRBD1; V gene: TRBV10-3; CDR3 DNA: TGTGCCATCTCGGACAGGGGGGCTGGGGCCAACGTCCTGACTTTC; CDR3 protein: CAISDRGAGANVLTF
clone size: -; J gene: TRBJ1-3; D gene: -; V gene: TRBV7-2; CDR3 DNA: TGTGCCAGCAACGGGGGCTCTGGAAACACCATATATTTT; CDR3 protein: CASNGGSGNTIYF
clone size: -; J gene: TRBJ2-1; D gene: -; V gene: TRBV7-9; CDR3 DNA: TGTGCCAGCAGCCCCGGGACAAATCCCTACAATGAGCAGTTCTTC; CDR3 protein: CASSPGTNPYNEQFF
clone size: -; J gene: TRBJ1-6; D gene: -; V gene: TRBV7-3; CDR3 DNA: TGTGCCAGCAGCTTACGCCCACCGGGCTCCTATAATTCACCCCTCCACTTT; CDR3 protein: CASSLRPPGSYNSPLHF
clone size: -; J gene: TRBJ1-1; D gene: -; V gene: TRBV3-1/TRBV3-2; CDR3 DNA: TGTGCCAGCAGCCAAGATACAGGGACGGGAGCTTTCTTT; CDR3 protein: CASSQDTGTGAFF
clone size: few; J gene: TRBJ2-5; D gene: TRBD1; V gene: TRBV7-8; CDR3 DNA: TGTGCCAGCAGTTTCGGGGACAGGGCCCTATTCCAGTACTTC; CDR3 protein: CASSFGDRALFQYF
clone size: -; J gene: TRBJ1-5; D gene: -; V gene: TRBV6-2/TRBV6-3; CDR3 DNA: TGTGCCAGCAGTTTGTGGGGAGCAAATCAGCCCCAGCATTTT; CDR3 protein: CASSLWGANQPQHF
clone size: -; J gene: TRBJ2-2; D gene: -; V gene: TRBV7-9; CDR3 DNA: TGTGCCAGCAGCTTGGGAACTAGCGGGGAGCTGTTTTTT; CDR3 protein: CASSLGTSGELFF
clone size: once; J gene: TRBJ2-2; D gene: -; V gene: TRBV3-1/TRBV3-2; CDR3 DNA: TGTGCCAGCAGCATAGAGGCCCTCCGCGCGGGGGAGCTGTTTTTT; CDR3 protein: CASSIEALRAGELFF
clone size: -; J gene: TRBJ1-4; D gene: -; V gene: TRBV27; CDR3 DNA: TGTGCCAGCAGTTTATCCCCTCGACAGACCCAAAAACTGTTTTTT; CDR3 protein: CASSLSPRQTQKLFF
clone size: few; J gene: TRBJ1-5; D gene: -; V gene: TRBV2; CDR3 DNA: TGTGCCAGCAGGGATAGGACAGATCATCGGCGCCATCAGCCCCAGCATTTT; CDR3 protein: CASRDRTDHRRHQPQHF
clone size: -; J gene: TRBJ1-3; D gene: -; V gene: TRBV11-2; CDR3 DNA: TGTGCCAGCAGCTTAGATCCTGAGGAGGCTGGAAACACCATATATTTT; CDR3 protein: CASSLDPEEAGNTIYF
clone size: -; J gene: TRBJ2-7; D gene: -; V gene: TRBV5-6; CDR3 DNA: TGTGCCAGCAGCTTGAGGGTTCTGGCGGGCGAGCAGTACTTC; CDR3 protein: CASSLRVLAGEQYF
clone size: -; J gene: TRBJ1-1; D gene: TRBD1; V gene: TRBV11-1; CDR3 DNA: TGTGCCAGCAGTGTGACAGGGGTTGGGACTGAAGCTTTCTTT; CDR3 protein: CASSVTGVGTEAFF
clone size: -; J gene: TRBJ2-7; D gene: -; V gene: TRBV19; CDR3 DNA: TGTGCCAGTAGTATAGGGGCAGTCGGGGCCTACGAGCAGTACTTC; CDR3 protein: CASSIGAVGAYEQYF
clone size: -; J gene: TRBJ2-5; D gene: TRBD2; V gene: TRBV3-1/TRBV3-2; CDR3 DNA: TGTGCCAGCAGCCAAGCTACTAGCGGGGGGGCGGTGAAGACCCAGTACTTC; CDR3 protein: CASSQATSGGAVKTQYF
clone size: -; J gene: TRBJ2-1; D gene: TRBD1; V gene: TRBV5-1; CDR3 DNA: TGCGCCAGCAGCTTGGGACAGGGGCAGGGTGAGCAGTTCTTC; CDR3 protein: CASSLGQGQGEQFF
clone size: few; J gene: TRBJ2-3; D gene: -; V gene: TRBV27; CDR3 DNA: TGTGCCAGCAGTCCGAGTACCTCCACGTTCACAGATACGCAGTATTTT; CDR3 protein: CASSPSTSTFTDTQYF
clone size: -; J gene: TRBJ2-5; D gene: -; V gene: TRBV19; CDR3 DNA: TGTGCCAGTAGTATAGGCCCCCCGGCGGCCCAGTACTTC; CDR3 protein: CASSIGPPAAQYF
clone size: -; J gene: TRBJ1-5; D gene: -; V gene: TRBV3-1/TRBV3-2; CDR3 DNA: TGTGCCAGCAGCCAAGTTTGGGGGGATCAGCCCCAGCATTTT; CDR3 protein: CASSQVWGDQPQHF
clone size: -; J gene: TRBJ2-1; D gene: TRBD1; V gene: TRBV6-1; CDR3 DNA: TGTGCCAGCAGTGAAGTGATTAACAGGGGGTTATACAATGAGCAGTTCTTC; CDR3 protein: CASSEVINRGLYNEQFF
clone size: -; J gene: TRBJ2-1; D gene: TRBD1; V gene: TRBV19; CDR3 DNA: TGTGCCAGTAGTTCCCCGGGGCAGGGGGCCTACAATGAGCAGTTCTTC; CDR3 protein: CASSSPGQGAYNEQFF
clone size: -; J gene: TRBJ1-1; D gene: TRBD1; V gene: TRBV5-3; CDR3 DNA: TGTGCCAGAAGCTTGGGTATTGGGGGACAGGGGGAATCGAACACTGAAGCTTTCTTT; CDR3 protein: CARSLGIGGQGESNTEAFF
clone size: many; J gene: TRBJ1-1; D gene: -; V gene: TRBV18; CDR3 DNA: TGTGCCAGCTCACAAGGGGACACTGAAGCTTTCTTT; CDR3 protein: CASSQGDTEAFF
clone size: -; J gene: TRBJ2-3; D gene: TRBD2; V gene: TRBV7-2; CDR3 DNA: TGTGCCAGCAGCTTACCGCCTACTAGCGGCCCTTCAGATACGCAGTATTTT; CDR3 protein: CASSLPPTSGPSDTQYF
clone size: -; J gene: TRBJ2-7; D gene: TRBD1; V gene: TRBV10-3; CDR3 DNA: TGTGCCATCAGTGAGTCGGACAGGGGTGGGGCTCTGGAGCAGTACTTC; CDR3 protein: CAISESDRGGALEQYF
clone size: -; J gene: TRBJ1-2; D gene: -; V gene: TRBV12-3/TRBV12-4; CDR3 DNA: TGTGCCAGCAGCTTGAACAGAGTCTATGGCTACACCTTC; CDR3 protein: CASSLNRVYGYTF
clone size: -; J gene: TRBJ2-7; D gene: TRBD2; V gene: TRBV19; CDR3 DNA: TGTGCCAGTAGTTCCACCGGACTAGCAGCCTACGAGCAGTACTTC; CDR3 protein: CASSSTGLAAYEQYF
clone size: -; J gene: TRBJ2-7; D gene: TRBD1; V gene: TRBV7-6; CDR3 DNA: TGTGCCAGCAGCCCCTGGACAGGCCGGCTGAACGAGCAGTACTTC; CDR3 protein: CASSPWTGRLNEQYF
clone size: -; J gene: TRBJ2-5; D gene: TRBD1; V gene: TRBV24-1; CDR3 DNA: TGTGCCACCGGAGACAGGGGGAGGAGGGAGACCCAGTACTTC; CDR3 protein: CATGDRGRRETQYF
clone size: few; J gene: TRBJ1-6; D gene: -; V gene: TRBV2; CDR3 DNA: TGTGCCAGCATTACGGGTCGGACAAACAATTCACCCCTCCACTTT; CDR3 protein: CASITGRTNNSPLHF
clone size: -; J gene: TRBJ2-7; D gene: -; V gene: TRBV9; CDR3 DNA: TGTGCCAGCAGCGTAGGGGGCGGCGAGCAGTACTTC; CDR3 protein: CASSVGGGEQYF
clone size: -; J gene: TRBJ1-5; D gene: -; V gene: TRBV7-3; CDR3 DNA: TGTGCCAGCAGCTTAGACAGCACCCAGCCCCAGCATTTT; CDR3 protein: CASSLDSTQPQHF
clone size: -; J gene: TRBJ2-3; D gene: -; V gene: TRBV3-1/TRBV3-2; CDR3 DNA: TGTGCCAGCAGCCACATATCGGGGAACACAGATACGCAGTATTTT; CDR3 protein: CASSHISGNTDTQYF
clone size: -; J gene: TRBJ1-5; D gene: TRBD1; V gene: TRBV23-1; CDR3 DNA: TGCGCCGGGGGTAGGGACAGGGCCAATCAGCCCCAGCATTTT; CDR3 protein: CAGGRDRANQPQHF
clone size: many; J gene: TRBJ1-4; D gene: TRBD1; V gene: TRBV7-3; CDR3 DNA: TGTGCCAGCAGCTCCGACAGGGGTGGACAACTGTTTTTT; CDR3 protein: CASSSDRGGQLFF
clone size: -; J gene: TRBJ2-1; D gene: -; V gene: TRBV9; CDR3 DNA: TGTGCCAGCAGCGTAGACGGGAATGAGCAGTTCTTC; CDR3 protein: CASSVDGNEQFF
clone size: -; J gene: TRBJ2-5; D gene: -; V gene: TRBV18; CDR3 DNA: TGTGCCAGCTCGCGGTACCAAGAGACCCAGTACTTC; CDR3 protein: CASSRYQETQYF
clone size: many; J gene: TRBJ2-3; D gene: TRBD2; V gene: TRBV9; CDR3 DNA: TGTGCCAGCAGCGTCGGGGGGTATGGAGCAGATACGCAGTATTTT; CDR3 protein: CASSVGGYGADTQYF
clone size: -; J gene: TRBJ2-3; D gene: -; V gene: TRBV29-1; CDR3 DNA: TGCAGCGTTGATCCGGTCGGAGATACGCAGTATTTT; CDR3 protein: CSVDPVGDTQYF